This note documents a single T cell receptor beta chain sequence. Its target is not known. V lost 1 base and J 4 bases, leaving 11 bases between the germline ends. CDR1 MNHNS and CDR2 SASEGT come from the germline V gene. This CDR3 comprises 15 residues. The sample comes from a study of cytomegalovirus exposure and HLA in healthy donors. Across the study: Earlier, 95 million to 130 million unique TCR beta sequences were recovered from approximately 200 million T cells by an analysis. Study-wide results and caveats: Certain sequence variants were highly shared and formed a cluster, and this cluster was likely a sequencing artifact. More clonal expansion characterized HLA-associated TCR beta chains than equally common others in a later analysis.

Primers for the PCR totalled 60 Vbeta and 13 Jbeta. Using immunoSEQ multiplex PCR, the repertoire was profiled, and TCRdb retains in-frame clones only, with some absent. This table holds more than 85,000 clones, around 78% found once. The receptor's source is a middle-aged man in good health and CMV-seronegative. The rearrangement joins TRBV6-1 to TRBJ2-1; D not resolved. Sequenced: PBMCs. The CDR3 nucleotides are TGTGCCAGCAGTGAAGGAGAAAATACTTACAATGAGCAGTTCTTC. Protein product: CASSEGENTYNEQFF.